This paragraph covers one T cell receptor beta chain sequence. The target antigen is unknown. Coverage ceases 3 residues before the CDR3 finishes, and the germline J gene fills in the end. The data derive from a study of T cell clonality in common variable immunodeficiency. General study results and limits: Fewer deletions and N-nucleotide insertions were reportedly seen in common variable immunodeficiency TCR beta sequences. Fewer TCRbeta clones were shared among CVID subjects than controls. The cause of increased CVID clonality remains unclear without subpopulation sequencing.

CVID meant reduced serum IgG, IgA and/or IgM plus specific antibody deficiency. Most patients and controls had Caucasian heritage. Only in-frame clones appear in the TCRdb table, and some are missing; sequencing was by immunoSEQ multiplex PCR. The sample was found to contain about 30,000 clones, and every one recurs. This CDR3 has 14 residues. Looked up from germline, CDR1 is MNHNS and CDR2 is SASEGT. Trimming cost V 4 bases and J 6 bases; bases outside gene matches: 7. The sequenced sample consisted of peripheral blood mononuclear cells. The chain is built from TRBV6-1 and TRBJ2-3; 7 positions match TRBD1. The receptor comes from a human donor with common variable immunodeficiency. The sequenced CDR3 bases are TGTGCCAGCAGTGTCCGGGACAGATTTGATACG. Translated, it gives CASSVRDRFDT. The CDR3 in full is CASSVRDRFDTQYF.